These 25 T cell receptor beta chains were sequenced from one sample in a study of shared clonotypes between healthy human individuals. Data came from immunoSEQ multiplex PCR; TCRdb stores just in-frame clones and leaves some out. The data show a few hundred thousand clones, around 97% seen once. The sequencing sample was made of naive CD4+ T cells sorted from blood. The subset denotes: CD45RA+ positively selected. The source of these receptors is a woman younger than 45 in good health.

V gene TRBV5-5 combines with J gene TRBJ2-7; D is undetermined. CDR1 is SGHKS, CDR2 YYEKEE, per germline (reference sequence). The CDR3 sequence is 11 residues long. Deletions cut 3 bases from V and 12 bases from J, with 13 bases between. CDR3: CASSSRSSPYF. The CDR3 bases are TGTGCCAGCAGCTCCAGGTCGTCCCCGTACTTC.

The rearrangement uses TRBV30 and TRBJ1-5; D is unclear. This CDR3 has 14 amino acids. V lost 2 bases and J lost 2, with 10 bases in between. Germline CDR1 GTSNPN, CDR2 SVGIG (reference sequence). This CDR3 is CAWSRALGNQPQHF. CDR3 nucleotide sequence: TGTGCCTGGAGTAGGGCCTTAGGCAATCAGCCCCAGCATTTT.

The gene calls are TRBV7-9 and TRBJ2-7; 13 bases map to TRBD2. V shed 4 bases and J 2 bases; nucleotides not matched to a gene: 8. CDR1 and CDR2 from the germline V gene are SEHNR and FQNEAQ (reference sequence). The CDR3 consists of 17 residues. CDR3 protein: CASSSAGTSGIPYEQYF. The CDR3 coding sequence is TGTGCCAGCAGCTCAGCCGGGACTAGCGGGATTCCCTACGAGCAGTACTTC. The full variable domain, its missing parts supplied by reference TRBV7-9 and TRBJ2-7, is DTGVSQNPRHKITKRGQNVTFRCDPISEHNRLYWYRQTLGQGPEFLTYFQNEAQLEKSRLLSDRFSAERPKGSFSTLEIQRTEQGDSAMYLCASSSAGTSGIPYEQYFGPGTRLTVT.

The V gene is TRBV7-9, the J gene TRBJ2-2; the D gene is possibly TRBD1 (5 bases). Germline CDR1 is SEHNR and CDR2 is FQNEAQ (reference sequence). Between the trimmed V and J ends, which lost 1 base and 7 bases, there was a span of 13 bases. The CDR3 consists of 15 residues. The CDR3 sequence is CASSLDLGPRGELFF. In nucleotides, the CDR3 is TGTGCCAGCAGCTTAGACTTGGGGCCCCGCGGGGAGCTGTTTTTT.

This chain links TRBV7-9 with TRBJ2-7; TRBD2 matches at 11 bases. The CDR3 loop spans 16 amino acids. The germline V gene encodes CDR1 SEHNR and CDR2 FQNEAQ (reference sequence). V lost 5 bases and J lost 3; bases outside the gene matches: 9. The CDR3 sequence is CASSLERLAGGYEQYF. In DNA form, the CDR3 reads TGTGCCAGCAGCCTCGAGAGGCTAGCGGGAGGCTACGAGCAGTACTTC.

The rearrangement joins TRBV6-5 to TRBJ1-5, with a weak D call TRBD1 (5 bases). Per the germline V gene, CDR1 is MNHEY and CDR2 is SVGAGI. Trimming cost V 5 bases and J 1 base, with 12 bases left between them. The CDR3 runs 15 residues. Here the CDR3 reads CASSGDRGSNQPQHF. As DNA, the CDR3 is TGTGCCAGCAGTGGGGACCGAGGAAGCAATCAGCCCCAGCATTTT.

This chain joins TRBV14 and TRBJ2-7, with 7 bases fitting TRBD1. V lost 2 bases and J lost 3; bases outside the gene matches: 7. The CDR3 length is 15 residues. The germline V gene has CDR1 SGHDN and CDR2 FVKESK. CDR3 in DNA: TGTGCCAGCAGCCAATATGGGCGGACAGGCTACGAGCAGTACTTC. It encodes CASSQYGRTGYEQYF.

J is TRBJ1-5 and V is TRBV28; weak D call: TRBD1 (5 bases). The germline CDR1 and CDR2 sequences are MDHEN and SYDVKM. Trimming left V 6 bases short and J 3 bases short, with 18 bases between. This CDR3 has 16 residues. The CDR3 protein is CASSLEGATVNQPQHF. The CDR3 coding sequence is TGTGCCAGCAGCCTCGAGGGTGCGACAGTCAATCAGCCCCAGCATTTT.

This chain joins TRBV28 and TRBJ2-4; weak D call: TRBD1 (6 bases). Trimming pared 4 bases from V and 0 bases from J, leaving 10 bases between. The CDR3 runs 15 residues. Germline assignment: CDR1 MDHEN and CDR2 SYDVKM. The CDR3 loop is CASSSQGLAKNIQYF. The CDR3 DNA reads as TGTGCCAGCAGTTCACAGGGTCTAGCCAAAAACATTCAGTACTTC.

The genes are TRBV6-1 and TRBJ2-2; possible D gene TRBD1, 7 bases. CDR3 length equals 16 residues. Germline CDR1 and CDR2: MNHNS and SASEGT. Deletions cut 4 bases from V and 1 base from J, with 13 bases between. CDR3 in DNA: TGTGCCAGCAGTGTGGAGGGGGCTAGGAACACCGGGGAGCTGTTTTTT. It specifies CASSVEGARNTGELFF.

V is TRBV6-1 and J is TRBJ1-2; 8 positions agree with TRBD1. The CDR3 length is 13 residues. The V gene end was trimmed by 6 bases and the J gene end by 4 bases; junction bases not matched to a gene: 4. Germline lookup yields CDR1 MNHNS and CDR2 SASEGT. The chain's CDR3 is CASRGTGLYGYTF. The CDR3, as DNA: TGTGCCAGCAGGGGGACAGGTCTCTATGGCTACACCTTC.

The chain has TRBV18 and TRBJ2-3; TRBD2 aligns across 7 bases. The germline V gene encodes CDR1 KGHSH and CDR2 LQKENI. The trim removed 3 bases at V and 4 bases at J, leaving 13 bases unmatched. The CDR3 totals 17 residues. The CDR3 coding sequence is TGTGCCAGCTCACCTCTCATAAGCGGGAATATGCCAGATACGCAGTATTTT. Its protein is CASSPLISGNMPDTQYF. Complete variable domain (other parts from reference TRBV18 and TRBJ2-3): NAGVMQNPRHLVRRRGQEARLRCSPMKGHSHVYWYRQLPEEGLKFMVYLQKENIIDESGMPKERFSAEFPKEGPSILRIQQVVRGDSAAYFCASSPLISGNMPDTQYFGPGTRLTVL.

The chain employs TRBV5-1 and TRBJ2-6; 7 bases are shared with TRBD1. Germline V gene lookup returns CDR1 SGHRS and CDR2 YFSETQ. V shed 4 bases, J shed 11 bases, and the junction held 9 bases outside the gene matches. There are 14 residues in the CDR3. CDR3: CASSLGTASYVLTF. CDR3 nucleotide sequence: TGCGCCAGCAGCCTGGGGACAGCCTCATACGTCCTGACTTTC.

J is TRBJ2-1 and V is TRBV6-1; D might be TRBD2 (6 bases). CDR1 is MNHNS, CDR2 SASEGT, per germline. CDR3 length: 14 amino acids. V lost 7 bases and J lost 4, with 14 bases in between. The chain's CDR3 is CASKKPGLYNEQFF. In DNA form, the CDR3 reads TGTGCCAGCAAGAAGCCGGGACTTTACAATGAGCAGTTCTTC.

The chain uses TRBV27 and TRBJ2-2, with D perhaps being TRBD1 or TRBD2 (5 bases each). V was shortened by 5 bases and J by 6 bases, with 13 bases between the two germline ends. The CDR3 covers 14 residues. Germline CDR1 reads MNHEY; CDR2 reads SMNVEV (reference sequence). Here the CDR3 reads CASSTGTIPGELFF. The CDR3 DNA is TGTGCCAGCAGTACCGGGACCATTCCCGGGGAGCTGTTTTTT.

The genes are TRBV9 and TRBJ2-3, with 7 bases aligning to TRBD1. Germline trimming cut 0 bases from V and 4 bases from J; bases unmatched to any gene: 5. The V gene's germline CDR1 is SGDLS and CDR2 YYNGEE. This CDR3 contains 15 residues. In DNA, the CDR3 is TGTGCCAGCAGCGTAGTAGGGGGCAACGCAGATACGCAGTATTTT. Its protein is CASSVVGGNADTQYF.

This chain joins TRBV2 and TRBJ2-5; no clear D gene. V lost 3 bases and J lost 2, with 10 bases in between. Germline CDR1 is SNHLY and CDR2 is FYNNEI. CDR3 length equals 14 residues. The CDR3 region has the DNA TGTGCCAGCAGTGATCCCAACTATCAAGAGACCCAGTACTTC. Translation: CASSDPNYQETQYF.

The chain joins TRBV28 to TRBJ2-5, with 9 positions matching TRBD1. After removal of 10 bases from V and 4 bases from J, the junction contained 1 base not matched to a gene. The germline gives CDR1 MDHEN, CDR2 SYDVKM. The CDR3 covers 11 residues. The CDR3 is CATDRGETQYF. The DNA for the CDR3 is TGTGCCACGGACAGGGGAGAGACCCAGTACTTC.

V usage is TRBV5-5 and J usage is TRBJ2-1; D is unresolved. Germline CDR1 SGHKS, CDR2 YYEKEE (reference sequence). V was trimmed by 6 bases and J by 9 bases, leaving 19 bases between them. This CDR3 region has 14 residues. CDR3 nucleotides: TGTGCCAGCATCCTAGGACCCACCCCGGGTGAGCAGTTCTTC. Residues: CASILGPTPGEQFF.

The chain carries TRBV28 and TRBJ2-5, with D possibly being TRBD1 or TRBD2 (7 bases each). Trimming left V 7 bases short and J 3 bases short, with 12 bases between. The CDR3 runs to 13 residues. CDR1 and CDR2 (germline): MDHEN, SYDVKM. This chain's CDR3 is CASMSGGEETQYF. The CDR3 bases are TGTGCCAGCATGTCAGGGGGGGAAGAGACCCAGTACTTC.

The gene calls are TRBV18 and TRBJ1-3; D gene uncertain. The CDR3 loop spans 17 amino acids. The V gene's germline CDR1 is KGHSH and CDR2 LQKENI. With 6 bases removed from V and 0 bases from J, the gap between germline ends came to 18 bases. CDR3 DNA sequence: TGTGCCAGCTCGCGGAGGGAAATCTCCAACTCTGGAAACACCATATATTTT. Translating gives CASSRREISNSGNTIYF.

The table lists this clone with a count of one. The chain carries TRBV5-6 and TRBJ2-7, with 12 nucleotides matching TRBD2. Germline-derived CDR1 and CDR2 are SGHDT and YYEEEE. CDR3 length: 14 residues. With 4 bases clipped from V and 3 bases from J, the junction kept 2 bases outside the gene matches. Here the CDR3 DNA reads TGTGCCAGCAGCCAGGGACTAGCGGGCTACGAGCAGTACTTC. This sequence encodes CASSQGLAGYEQYF. The full variable domain, rest sourced from reference TRBV5-6 and TRBJ2-7, is DAGVTQSPTHLIKTRGQQVTLRCSPKSGHDTVSWYQQALGQGPQFIFQYYEEEERQRGNFPDRFSGHQFPNYSSELNVNALLLGDSALYLCASSQGLAGYEQYFGPGTRLTVT.

This rearrangement joins TRBV6-5 to TRBJ1-5; a possible D gene is TRBD1 (6 bases). The CDR3 totals 14 residues. Trimming took off 5 bases at V and 1 base at J, with 9 bases between the two ends. CDR1 is MNHEY and CDR2 is SVGAGI in the germline V gene. CDR3 DNA sequence: TGTGCCAGCAGTGACAGGCCAAGCAATCAGCCCCAGCATTTT. This codes for CASSDRPSNQPQHF.

The chain recombines TRBV6-1 with TRBJ2-5; the match to TRBD1 covers 7 bases. The closer fit of TRBJ2-7 to the DNA end suggests the J call may be wrong. The CDR3 extends over 13 amino acids. CDR1 and CDR2 from the germline V gene are MNHNS and SASEGT. For the CDR3, the DNA is TGTGCCAGCCTTTCGGGACAGTACTACGAGCAGTACTTC. This translates into CASLSGQYYEQYF.

This chain uses TRBV29-1 with TRBJ2-1; 11 bases fit TRBD2. The CDR3 has 16 residues. CDR1 is SQVTM, CDR2 ANQGSEA, per germline. Trimming cost V 7 bases and J 4 bases; bases outside gene matches: 12. The CDR3 DNA sequence: TGCAGCGGCAAATTGGGGACTAGCGGTTGGTACAATGAGCAGTTCTTC. Residues: CSGKLGTSGWYNEQFF.